The source of this T cell receptor (beta chain) is a study of neurological immune-mediated disorders. The study, taken as a whole, reports: CDR3 amino acid sequences of expanded clones were not shared across subjects, a result suggesting private repertoires in all groups.

Regarding time point: technical triplicate 1. This clonotype is termed medium-sized (0.01 to 0.1%). Its antigen is still unknown. The CDR3 length is 13 residues. Germline CDR1 DFQATT, CDR2 SNEGSKA (reference sequence). Trimming shortened V by 4 bases and J by 0 bases, and 9 bases separated the two germline ends. TCRdb itself ran the 5' RACE reads through MiXCR, one entry per CDR3 protein. The sample lists tens of thousands of distinct CDR3 sequences; approximately 13% were seen once. The specimen was CD4+ T cells from blood. V usage is TRBV20-1 and J usage is TRBJ1-1; D is uncertain. The clonotype originates from a female donor with HTLV-1-associated myelopathy (HAM/TSP). CDR3 DNA sequence: TGCAGTGCTAACCCTTCCATGAACACTGAAGCTTTCTTT. It codes for CSANPSMNTEAFF.